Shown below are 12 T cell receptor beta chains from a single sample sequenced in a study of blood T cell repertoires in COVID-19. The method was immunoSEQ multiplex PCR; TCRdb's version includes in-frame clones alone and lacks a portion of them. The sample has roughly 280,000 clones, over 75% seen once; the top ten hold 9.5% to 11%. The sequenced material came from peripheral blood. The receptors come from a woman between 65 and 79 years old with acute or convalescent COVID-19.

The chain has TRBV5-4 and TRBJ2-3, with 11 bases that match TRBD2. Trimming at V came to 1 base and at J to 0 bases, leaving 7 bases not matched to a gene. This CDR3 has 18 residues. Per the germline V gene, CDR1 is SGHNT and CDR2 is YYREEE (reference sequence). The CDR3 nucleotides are TGTGCCAGCAGCTTGAGGGCTAGCGGGGGGACTAGCACAGATACGCAGTATTTT. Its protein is CASSLRASGGTSTDTQYF.

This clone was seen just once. CDR3 residues: CASGPTAAGNQPQHF. The CDR3 DNA reads as TGTGCCAGCGGACCGACAGCTGCTGGCAATCAGCCCCAGCATTTT. The chain is built from TRBV2 and TRBJ1-5; TRBD1 might be the D (5 bases). V was pared by 8 bases and J by 2 bases, with 16 bases between. The germline V gene has CDR1 SNHLY and CDR2 FYNNEI. The CDR3 runs 15 residues.

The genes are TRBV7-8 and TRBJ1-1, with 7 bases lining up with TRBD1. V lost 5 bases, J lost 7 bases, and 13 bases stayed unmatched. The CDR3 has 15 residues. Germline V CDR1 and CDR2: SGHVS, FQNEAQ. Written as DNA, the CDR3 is TGTGCCAGCAGCGTACTGGCGGGACAGATTCTTGAAGCTTTCTTT. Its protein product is CASSVLAGQILEAFF.

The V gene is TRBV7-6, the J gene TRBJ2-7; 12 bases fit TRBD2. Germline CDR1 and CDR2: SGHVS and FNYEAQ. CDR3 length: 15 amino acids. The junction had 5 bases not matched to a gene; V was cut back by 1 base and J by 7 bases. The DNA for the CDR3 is TGTGCCAGCAGCTTAGGGACTAGCGGGGCGAAGGAGCAGTACTTC. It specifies CASSLGTSGAKEQYF.

CDR3 sequence reads: CATSDSTTGLFNEKLFF. DNA of the CDR3: TGTGCCACCAGTGATTCCACCACGGGACTGTTTAATGAAAAACTGTTTTTT. The V gene is TRBV24-1, the J gene TRBJ1-4, with D possibly TRBD1 on 5 matching bases. Germline loops: CDR1 KGHDR, CDR2 SFDVKD. V was trimmed by 2 bases and J by 4 bases, leaving 16 bases between them. The CDR3 has 17 residues.

The CDR3 coding sequence is TGTGCCAGCAGCCAGACTAGCGGGGGGTCAAGCGATCGGTACTTC. Translating it yields CASSQTSGGSSDRYF. The rearrangement joins TRBV6-5 to TRBJ2-7, with 13 positions matching TRBD2. Per germline, CDR1 MNHEY and CDR2 SVGAGI. Trimming cost V 6 bases and J 12 bases; bases outside gene matches: 14. CDR3 length equals 15 residues.

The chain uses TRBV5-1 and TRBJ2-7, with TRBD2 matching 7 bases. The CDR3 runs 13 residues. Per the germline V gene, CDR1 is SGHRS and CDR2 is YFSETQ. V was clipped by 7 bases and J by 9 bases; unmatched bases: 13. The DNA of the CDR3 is TGCGCCAGCGGCGGGAGTGACGTAAGCCGGCAGTACTTC. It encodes CASGGSDVSRQYF.

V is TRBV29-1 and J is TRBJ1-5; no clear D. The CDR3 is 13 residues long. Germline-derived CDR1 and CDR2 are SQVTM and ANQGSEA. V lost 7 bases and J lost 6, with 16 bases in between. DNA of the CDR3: TGCAGCGCGGTGGAGGTTTTCGGTCAGCCCCAGCATTTT. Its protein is CSAVEVFGQPQHF.

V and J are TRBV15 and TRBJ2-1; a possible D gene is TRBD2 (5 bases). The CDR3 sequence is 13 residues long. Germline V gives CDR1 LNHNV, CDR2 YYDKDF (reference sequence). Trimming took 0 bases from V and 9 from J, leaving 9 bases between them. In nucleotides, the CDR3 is TGTGCCACCAGCAGAGATCACGGGGTTGAGCAGTTCTTC. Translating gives CATSRDHGVEQFF.

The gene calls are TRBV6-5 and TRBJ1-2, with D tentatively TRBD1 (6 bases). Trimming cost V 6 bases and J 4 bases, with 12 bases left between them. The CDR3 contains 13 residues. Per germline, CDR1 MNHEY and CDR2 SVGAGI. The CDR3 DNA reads TGTGCCAGCAGGCAGGGGAACTTCTATGGCTACACCTTC. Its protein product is CASRQGNFYGYTF.

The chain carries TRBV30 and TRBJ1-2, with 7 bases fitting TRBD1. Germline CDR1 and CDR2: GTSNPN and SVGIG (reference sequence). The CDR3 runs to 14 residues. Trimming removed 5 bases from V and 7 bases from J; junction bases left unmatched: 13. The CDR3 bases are TGTGCCTGGGTTAAACAGGGGCAGTGGGTTGGCTACACCTTC. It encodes CAWVKQGQWVGYTF.

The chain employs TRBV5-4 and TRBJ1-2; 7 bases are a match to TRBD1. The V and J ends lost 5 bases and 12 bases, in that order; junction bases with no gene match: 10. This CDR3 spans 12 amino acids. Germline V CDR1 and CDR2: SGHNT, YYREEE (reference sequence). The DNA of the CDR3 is TGTGCCAGCAGACAGATAGACAGGGAGGACACCTTC. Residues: CASRQIDREDTF. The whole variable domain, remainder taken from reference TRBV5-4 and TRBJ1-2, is ETGVTQSPTHLIKTRGQQVTLRCSSQSGHNTVSWYQQALGQGPQFIFQYYREEENGRGNFPPRFSGLQFPNYSSELNVNALELDDSALYLCASRQIDREDTFGSGTRLTVV.